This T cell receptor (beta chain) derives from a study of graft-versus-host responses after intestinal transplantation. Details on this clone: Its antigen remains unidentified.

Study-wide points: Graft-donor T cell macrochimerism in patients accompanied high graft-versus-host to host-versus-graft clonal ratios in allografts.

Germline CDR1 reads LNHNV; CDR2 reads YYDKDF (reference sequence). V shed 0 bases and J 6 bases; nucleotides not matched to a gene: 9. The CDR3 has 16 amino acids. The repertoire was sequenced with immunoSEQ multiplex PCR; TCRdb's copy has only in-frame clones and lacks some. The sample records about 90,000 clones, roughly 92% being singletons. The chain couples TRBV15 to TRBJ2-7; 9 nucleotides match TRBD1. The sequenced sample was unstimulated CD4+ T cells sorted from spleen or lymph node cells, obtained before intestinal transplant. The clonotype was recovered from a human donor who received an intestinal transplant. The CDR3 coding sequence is TGTGCCACCAGCAGAGACGTCGGGACAGGGTTCGTCGAGCAGTACTTC. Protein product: CATSRDVGTGFVEQYF. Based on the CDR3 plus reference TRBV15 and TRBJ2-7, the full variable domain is DAMVIQNPRYQVTQFGKPVTLSCSQTLNHNVMYWYQQKSSQAPKLLFHYYDKDFNNEADTPDNFQSRRPNTSFCFLDIRSPGLGDTAMYLCATSRDVGTGFVEQYFGPGTRLTVT.